This T cell receptor beta chain was captured in a study of shared clonotypes between healthy human individuals. Overall study: In total, the donors were two women and three men aged 18 to 49.

For each subset, genomic DNA was distributed in equal portions over several immunoSEQ plates. TCRdb's table, derived via immunoSEQ multiplex PCR, lists solely in-frame clones and lacks some. Found here are about 1 million clones, 65% to 80% of them singletons; the top ten hold approximately 1.3%. The germline V gene encodes CDR1 SNHLY and CDR2 FYNNEI. V lost 7 bases, J lost 5 bases, and 6 bases lay in between. This CDR3 comprises 11 residues. This sequence originates from a man between 18 and 35 years old in good health. The chain is built from TRBV2 and TRBJ2-1; no reliable D call. Sequenced sample: memory CD4+ T cells sorted from blood. Subset: CD45RA-negative fraction. The CDR3 loop reads CASIQNNEQFF. The CDR3 DNA is TGTGCCAGCATCCAAAACAATGAGCAGTTCTTC.